These T cell receptor beta chains were read from a single sample in a study of CD8+ T cells in alopecia areata. Repertoires were generated with immunoSEQ multiplex PCR, while TCRdb's copy carries only in-frame clones and drops some. This sample has about 280,000 clones, with roughly 64% found just once. The specimen was CD4+ T cells sorted from blood, collected at week 24, from a patient treated with tofacitinib. The origin of the receptors is a human donor with alopecia areata. The CDR3 runs from the conserved cysteine through the conserved F or W. A D gene is named only where the DNA matches it firmly. Size values are once, few and many counts, or a class for expanded clones, and some rows have none.

length	J	D	size	V	CDR3	DNA
14	TRBJ2-5	-	few	TRBV6-1	CASSDHTVRETQYF	TGTGCCAGCAGTGACCACACGGTGAGAGAGACCCAGTACTTC
11	TRBJ1-2	-	-	TRBV20-1	CSASEGSGYTF	TGCAGTGCTAGTGAAGGGTCTGGCTACACCTTC
14	TRBJ1-5	-	-	TRBV7-9	CASRASGSNQPQHF	TGTGCCAGCAGGGCTAGTGGGAGCAATCAGCCCCAGCATTTT
18	TRBJ2-1	TRBD2	-	TRBV6-1	CASSEMVGLAGDYNEQFF	TGTGCCAGCAGTGAAATGGTAGGACTAGCGGGGGACTACAATGAGCAGTTCTTC
14	TRBJ1-6	-	few	TRBV7-8	CASSLRVLDSPLHF	TGTGCCAGCAGTCTCAGGGTGTTGGATTCACCCCTCCACTTT
15	TRBJ1-1	-	-	TRBV29-1	CSVGFRQAMGTEAFF	TGCAGCGTTGGATTCCGACAGGCAATGGGCACTGAAGCTTTCTTT
17	TRBJ2-7	TRBD1	few	TRBV11-1	CASSRPRRQGLLYEQYF	TGTGCCAGCAGCCGCCCCCGGAGACAGGGGTTGCTCTACGAGCAGTACTTC
12	TRBJ1-1	-	few	TRBV29-1	CSVVGEGTEAFF	TGCAGCGTTGTAGGGGAGGGCACTGAAGCTTTCTTT
12	TRBJ2-5	TRBD1	few	TRBV30	CAWGRQGETQYF	TGTGCCTGGGGTAGACAGGGAGAGACCCAGTACTTC
14	TRBJ2-1	TRBD1	-	TRBV19	CASSDRGQYNEQFF	TGTGCCAGTAGTGACAGGGGGCAATACAATGAGCAGTTCTTC
18	TRBJ2-6	-	-	TRBV7-8	CASSLVGVSDSGANVLTF	TGTGCCAGCAGCTTAGTCGGGGTGTCCGACTCTGGGGCCAACGTCCTGACTTTC
14	TRBJ1-3	-	-	TRBV5-1	CASSTDPSGNTIYF	TGCGCCAGCAGCACAGACCCGAGCGGAAACACCATATATTTT
16	TRBJ1-1	-	-	TRBV27	CASSSLTGPLNTEAFF	TGTGCCAGCAGTTCCCTAACAGGGCCCTTGAACACTGAAGCTTTCTTT
13	TRBJ1-2	-	-	TRBV27	CASSLISAGGYTF	TGTGCCAGCAGTTTAATCTCAGCTGGTGGCTACACCTTC
17	TRBJ2-5	TRBD2	-	TRBV5-1	CASSVGLAGGAQETQYF	TGCGCCAGCAGCGTGGGACTAGCGGGGGGCGCCCAAGAGACCCAGTACTTC
15	TRBJ2-1	-	-	TRBV7-3	CASSLASPYYNEQFF	TGTGCCAGCAGCTTAGCTAGCCCATACTACAATGAGCAGTTCTTC
15	TRBJ1-1	TRBD1	-	TRBV4-2	CASSPSTGGNTEAFF	TGTGCCAGCAGCCCCAGTACAGGGGGGAACACTGAAGCTTTCTTT
15	TRBJ2-7	TRBD2	-	TRBV18	CASSPPGGNSYEQYF	TGTGCCAGCTCACCACCGGGGGGGAATTCTTACGAGCAGTACTTC
15	TRBJ1-2	-	-	TRBV29-1	CSVEGEREGDYGYTF	TGCAGCGTTGAAGGAGAGAGGGAGGGCGACTATGGCTACACCTTC
16	TRBJ2-2	TRBD2	-	TRBV27	CASSLTPGGNTGELFF	TGTGCCAGCAGTTTAACCCCGGGGGGGAACACCGGGGAGCTGTTTTTT
11	TRBJ2-7	-	-	TRBV5-1	CASSLEHEQYF	TGCGCCAGCAGCTTGGAGCACGAGCAGTACTTC
15	TRBJ2-7	TRBD1	-	TRBV25-1	CASSEWGQGRHEQYF	TGTGCCAGCAGTGAATGGGGACAGGGGAGGCACGAGCAGTACTTC
16	TRBJ1-2	-	-	TRBV4-3	CASSQARPGHSASYTF	TGCGCCAGCAGCCAAGCCCGACCGGGACACTCAGCTAGCTACACCTTC
15	TRBJ1-6	-	-	TRBV27	CASSFGGGVNSPLHF	TGTGCCAGCAGTTTTGGCGGAGGGGTGAATTCACCCCTCCACTTT
12	TRBJ1-4	-	-	TRBV30	CAWSRSRGKLFF	TGTGCCTGGAGTAGATCAAGGGGGAAACTGTTTTTT
14	TRBJ2-4	-	few	TRBV5-4	CASSLAGAKNIQYF	TGTGCCAGCAGCTTGGCCGGGGCCAAAAACATTCAGTACTTC
16	TRBJ2-3	-	-	TRBV10-3	CAISEIAASSTDTQYF	TGTGCCATCAGTGAGATAGCGGCCTCTAGCACAGATACGCAGTATTTT